One and the same sample provided the 14 T cell receptor beta chains below, sequenced in a study of cytomegalovirus exposure and HLA in healthy donors. The PCR employed 60 Vbeta primers together with 13 Jbeta primers. Only in-frame clones appear in the TCRdb table, and some are missing; sequencing was by immunoSEQ multiplex PCR. The sample gives some 180,000 clones, 75% to 80% of which show up once; about 14% is in the top ten. The sample was PBMCs. The receptors come from a woman between 25 and 40 years old in good health and CMV-seropositive.

The chain couples TRBV7-2 to TRBJ2-3, with TRBD2 as a possible D gene (5 bases). This CDR3 is 15 amino acids long. The V gene lost 5 bases and the J gene lost 4 bases, with 16 bases spanning the gap. Germline CDR1 SGHTA, CDR2 FQGNSA. The CDR3 sequence: CASSPPGWRADTQYF. For the CDR3, the DNA is TGTGCCAGCAGCCCCCCCGGCTGGCGGGCAGATACGCAGTATTTT.

The rearrangement links TRBV13 to TRBJ2-5, with D maybe TRBD2 (6 bases). The DNA end is more similar to TRBJ2-7, so the J call may be wrong. The CDR3 contains 15 residues. CDR1 and CDR2 (germline): PRHDT, FYEKMQ (reference sequence). CDR3 nucleotides: TGTGCCAGCAGCTTAGGTGGGGGGAGCTCCTACGAGCAGTACTTC. Translating gives CASSLGGGSSYEQYF.

J is TRBJ2-3 and V is TRBV5-1; weak D call: TRBD2 (6 bases). The V end lost 0 bases, the J end lost 2 bases, and 13 bases lay between the germline ends. In germline, CDR1 is SGHRS, CDR2 YFSETQ. There are 16 residues in the CDR3. The CDR3 reads CASSLGSSGYTDTQYF. The CDR3, as DNA: TGCGCCAGCAGCTTGGGTAGTAGCGGATACACAGATACGCAGTATTTT.

The chain is built from TRBV2 and TRBJ2-1; 8 bases align to TRBD2. Germline CDR1 reads SNHLY; CDR2 reads FYNNEI. There are 14 residues in the CDR3. The junction had 5 bases not matched to a gene; V was cut back by 8 bases and J by 2 bases. The CDR3 bases are TGTGCCAGCGGGCGGGAGGAAGCCTACAATGAGCAGTTCTTC. Encoded protein: CASGREEAYNEQFF.

This chain joins TRBV5-4 and TRBJ1-1, with 12 nucleotides matching TRBD1. V dropped 4 bases and J dropped 0; count of bases not matched to a gene: 4. Germline V CDR1 and CDR2: SGHNT, YYREEE (reference sequence). This CDR3 has 16 amino acids. In DNA form, the CDR3 reads TGTGCCAGCAGCACCGGGACAGGGGGCATGAACACTGAAGCTTTCTTT. This gives the protein CASSTGTGGMNTEAFF.

This clone is a singleton in its sample. J is TRBJ2-3 and V is TRBV11-1; D may be TRBD1 (5 bases). The CDR3 has 15 amino acids. Per germline, CDR1 SGHAT and CDR2 FQDESV (reference sequence). The germline V and J ends were trimmed by 2 bases and 3 bases, with 12 bases remaining between them. DNA for the CDR3: TGTGCCAGCAGCTTAAAAGGGGTGAGGACAGATACGCAGTATTTT. Translated: CASSLKGVRTDTQYF.

In its sample, this clone was seen a few times. The V call is TRBV27, the J call TRBJ2-7, with 10 bases fitting TRBD1. The V gene's germline CDR1 is MNHEY and CDR2 SMNVEV (reference sequence). V lost 3 bases and J lost 1; bases outside the gene matches: 3. The CDR3 loop spans 15 amino acids. CDR3 protein: CASSFVGQGSYEQYF. CDR3 DNA: TGTGCCAGCAGTTTTGTGGGACAGGGGTCCTACGAGCAGTACTTC.

To note about this clone: Other DNA sequences in this specimen translate into the identical CDR3. The V gene is TRBV27, the J gene TRBJ2-7, with TRBD1 matching over 7 bases. The ends lost 2 bases at V and 3 bases at J; junction bases unmatched: 1. The CDR3 is 13 amino acids. From germline, CDR1 is MNHEY and CDR2 SMNVEV (reference sequence). CDR3 amino acids: CASSLRQGYEQYF. The CDR3, as DNA: TGTGCCAGCAGTTTAAGACAGGGCTACGAGCAGTACTTC.

This clone was counted a few times. This chain joins TRBV4-1 and TRBJ1-2; 8 positions match TRBD1. With 2 bases clipped from V and 2 bases from J, the junction kept 4 bases outside the gene matches. The CDR3 runs to 15 residues. In germline, CDR1 is MGHRA, CDR2 YSYEKL. CDR3 sequence: CASSQWDRSNYGYTF. In DNA form, the CDR3 reads TGCGCCAGCAGCCAATGGGACAGGTCGAACTATGGCTACACCTTC.

This chain uses TRBV28 with TRBJ2-5; 9 bases agree with TRBD1. Trimming took 6 bases from V and 13 from J; bases not matched to a gene: 9. The CDR3 covers 12 residues. Germline V gene data show CDR1 as MDHEN and CDR2 as SYDVKM. The CDR3 region has the DNA TGTGCCAGCAGCCGTCCGGGACAGGGCCTGTACTTC. It codes for CASSRPGQGLYF.

The chain's CDR3 is CASSLVSGQEVFEQYF. The CDR3 DNA follows: TGTGCCAGCAGCTTAGTTTCTGGCCAGGAGGTATTCGAGCAGTACTTC. The rearrangement uses TRBV7-6 and TRBJ2-7, with a tentative D call TRBD2 (5 bases). The CDR3 runs 16 residues. The V gene lost 1 base and the J gene lost 6 bases, with 19 bases spanning the gap. Germline values: CDR1 SGHVS, CDR2 FNYEAQ.

V gene TRBV7-9 combines with J gene TRBJ2-1; maybe TRBD2 (6 bases). This CDR3 contains 12 residues. V lost 5 bases and J lost 7, with 9 bases in between. Germline CDR1 SEHNR, CDR2 FQNEAQ (reference sequence). The CDR3 bases are TGTGCCAGCAGCGGGGCGGGGAATGAGCAGTTCTTC. Protein: CASSGAGNEQFF.

V and J are TRBV9 and TRBJ2-2, with a weak D call TRBD1 (6 bases). The germline V gene has CDR1 SGDLS and CDR2 YYNGEE. The V and J ends lost 2 bases and 4 bases respectively, with 12 bases between them. CDR3 length: 15 amino acids. CDR3 sequence: CASSVTGLSTGELFF. CDR3 DNA sequence: TGTGCCAGCAGCGTTACAGGGTTGAGCACCGGGGAGCTGTTTTTT. The entire variable domain, with the rest obtained from reference TRBV9 and TRBJ2-2, is as follows: DSGVTQTPKHLITATGQRVTLRCSPRSGDLSVYWYQQSLDQGLQFLIQYYNGEERAKGNILERFSAQQFPDLHSELNLSSLELGDSALYFCASSVTGLSTGELFFGEGSRLTVL.

The chain recombines TRBV14 with TRBJ2-1; 11 bases map to TRBD1. V was pared by 1 base and J by 8 bases, with 7 bases of the junction left unmatched. There are 16 residues in the CDR3. Germline V gives CDR1 SGHDN, CDR2 FVKESK. The CDR3 region is CASSQGTGGELDEQFF. CDR3 coding DNA: TGTGCCAGCAGCCAAGGGACAGGGGGCGAACTCGATGAGCAGTTCTTC. Filled out from reference TRBV14 and TRBJ2-1, the complete variable domain reads EAGVTQFPSHSVIEKGQTVTLRCDPISGHDNLYWYRRVMGKEIKFLLHFVKESKQDESGMPNNRFLAERTGGTYSTLKVQPAELEDSGVYFCASSQGTGGELDEQFFGPGTRLTVL.